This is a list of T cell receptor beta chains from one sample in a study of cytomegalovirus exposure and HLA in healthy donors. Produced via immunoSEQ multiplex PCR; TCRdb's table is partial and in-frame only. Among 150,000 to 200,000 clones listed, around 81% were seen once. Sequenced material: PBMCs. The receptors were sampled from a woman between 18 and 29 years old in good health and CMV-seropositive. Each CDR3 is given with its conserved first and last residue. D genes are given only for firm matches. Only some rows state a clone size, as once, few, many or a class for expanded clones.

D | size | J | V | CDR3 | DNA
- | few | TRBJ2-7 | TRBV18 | CASSPPKTGTRDMQQYF | TGTGCCAGCTCACCCCCAAAGACCGGGACAAGGGATATGCAGCAGTACTTC
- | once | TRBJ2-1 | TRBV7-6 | CASSLPYRTNEQFF | TGTGCCAGCAGCTTACCCTACAGAACCAATGAGCAGTTCTTC
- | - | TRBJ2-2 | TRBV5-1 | CASSLGLQNTGELFF | TGCGCCAGCAGCTTGGGACTCCAGAACACCGGGGAGCTGTTTTTT
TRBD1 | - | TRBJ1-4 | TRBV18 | CASSRSGQGNEKLFF | TGTGCCAGCTCACGCTCTGGACAGGGTAATGAAAAACTGTTTTTT
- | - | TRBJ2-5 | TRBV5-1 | CASSSWGDRGETQYF | TGCGCCAGCAGTTCGTGGGGGGACCGCGGGGAGACCCAGTACTTC
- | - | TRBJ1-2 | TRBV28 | CASSLTAGMNYGYTF | TGTGCCAGCAGTTTAACAGCAGGGATGAACTATGGCTACACCTTC
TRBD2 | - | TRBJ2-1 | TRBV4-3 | CASSQPGTSGGPTYNEQFF | TGCGCCAGCAGCCAACCCGGGACTAGCGGGGGGCCGACCTACAATGAGCAGTTCTTC
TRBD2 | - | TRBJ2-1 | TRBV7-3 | CASSLSYRGGSSKNEQFF | TGTGCCAGCAGCTTATCTTATCGGGGGGGGTCAAGTAAGAATGAGCAGTTCTTC
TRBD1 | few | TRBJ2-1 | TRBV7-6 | CASSIRSGTGANNEQFF | TGTGCCAGCAGCATTAGATCCGGGACAGGGGCTAACAATGAGCAGTTCTTC
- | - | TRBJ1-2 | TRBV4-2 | CASSPVDSYGYTF | TGTGCCAGCAGCCCAGTGGACAGTTACGGCTACACCTTC
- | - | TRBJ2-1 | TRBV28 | CASSPAGPRPYNEQFF | TGTGCCAGCAGTCCGGCGGGGCCGCGGCCCTACAATGAGCAGTTCTTC
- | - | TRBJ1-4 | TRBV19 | CASSIPGLNEKLFF | TGTGCCAGTAGTATTCCGGGTCTAAATGAAAAACTGTTTTTT
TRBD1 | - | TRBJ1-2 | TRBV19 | CASSTDRNYGYTF | TGTGCCAGTAGTACGGACAGGAACTATGGCTACACCTTC
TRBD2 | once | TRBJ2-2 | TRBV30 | CAWKDLGLNTGELFF | TGTGCCTGGAAAGACTTGGGACTAAACACCGGGGAGCTGTTTTTT
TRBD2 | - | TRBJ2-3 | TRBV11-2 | CASSSTGGGAGDTQYF | TGTGCCAGCAGCTCTACAGGCGGGGGGGCCGGGGATACGCAGTATTTT
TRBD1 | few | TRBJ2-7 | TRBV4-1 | CASSQDRGGAWEQYF | TGCGCCAGCAGCCAAGATCGAGGGGGCGCGTGGGAGCAGTACTTC
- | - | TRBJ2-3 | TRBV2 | CASDYSGPVGDKIYTDTQYF | TGTGCCAGTGATTATTCCGGGCCCGTTGGGGACAAGATTTACACAGATACGCAGTATTTT
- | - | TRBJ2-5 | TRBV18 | CASSPNNQETQYF | TGTGCCAGCTCACCGAACAACCAAGAGACCCAGTACTTC
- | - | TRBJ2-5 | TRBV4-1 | CASSQDAEETQYF | TGCGCCAGCAGCCAAGATGCAGAAGAGACCCAGTACTTC
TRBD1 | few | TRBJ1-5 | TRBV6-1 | CASSEGDRGGQPQHF | TGTGCCAGCAGTGAAGGTGACAGGGGAGGACAGCCCCAGCATTTT
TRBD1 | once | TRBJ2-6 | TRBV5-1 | CASTGTGTGANVLTF | TGCGCCAGCACGGGGACAGGGACTGGGGCCAACGTCCTGACTTTC
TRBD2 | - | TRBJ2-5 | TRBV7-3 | CASSPAGGLTETQYF | TGTGCCAGCAGCCCGGCGGGGGGGCTTACGGAGACCCAGTACTTC
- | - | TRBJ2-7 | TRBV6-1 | CASKQYEQYF | TGTGCCAGCAAACAGTACGAGCAGTACTTC
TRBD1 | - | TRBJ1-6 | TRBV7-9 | CASSLGDRGRGNSPLHF | TGTGCCAGCAGCTTAGGGGACAGGGGGCGCGGTAATTCACCCCTCCACTTT
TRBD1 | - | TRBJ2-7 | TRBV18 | CASSRDRGRYEQYF | TGTGCCAGCTCACGGGACAGGGGGCGTTACGAGCAGTACTTC
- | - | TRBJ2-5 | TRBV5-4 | CASSLWAWQETQYF | TGTGCCAGCAGCTTGTGGGCCTGGCAAGAGACCCAGTACTTC
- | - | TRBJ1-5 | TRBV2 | CASRELRNQPQHF | TGTGCCAGCCGGGAGCTACGGAATCAGCCCCAGCATTTT
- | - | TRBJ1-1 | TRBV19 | CASNITNTEAFF | TGTGCCAGTAACATCACGAACACTGAAGCTTTCTTT
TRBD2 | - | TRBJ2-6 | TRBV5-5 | CASSHREGMFTGANVLTF | TGTGCCAGCAGCCACCGGGAGGGGATGTTTACTGGGGCCAACGTCCTGACTTTC
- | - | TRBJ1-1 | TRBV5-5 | CATGRGGNTEAFF | TGTGCGACGGGCAGAGGGGGGAACACTGAAGCTTTCTTT
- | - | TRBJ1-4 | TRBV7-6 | CASSLAEGGEKLFF | TGTGCCAGCAGCTTAGCGGAGGGAGGAGAAAAACTGTTTTTT
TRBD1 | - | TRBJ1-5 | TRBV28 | CASSYKQGARQPQHF | TGTGCCAGCAGTTACAAGCAGGGGGCTCGGCAGCCCCAGCATTTT
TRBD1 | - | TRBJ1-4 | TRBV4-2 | CASSQEFYGTGGEVGEKLFF | TGTGCCAGCAGCCAAGAATTTTACGGGACAGGGGGGGAGGTCGGTGAAAAACTGTTTTTT
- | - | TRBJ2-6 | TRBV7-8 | CASSSFDRPGANVLTF | TGTGCCAGCAGCTCCTTCGACAGGCCTGGGGCCAACGTCCTGACTTTC
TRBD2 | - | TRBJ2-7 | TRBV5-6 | CASEVGVGGGEQYF | TGTGCCAGCGAAGTAGGTGTGGGGGGAGGGGAGCAGTACTTC
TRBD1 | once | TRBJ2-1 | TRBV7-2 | CASSVDRVYVDNEQFF | TGTGCCAGCAGCGTAGACAGGGTTTATGTGGACAATGAGCAGTTCTTC
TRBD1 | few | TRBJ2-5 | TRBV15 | CATSRDWDRASMTQYF | TGTGCCACCAGCAGAGACTGGGACAGGGCCAGTATGACCCAGTACTTC
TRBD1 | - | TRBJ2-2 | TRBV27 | CASGQGTGELFF | TGTGCCAGTGGACAGGGGACCGGGGAGCTGTTTTTT
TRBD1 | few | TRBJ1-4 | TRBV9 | CASSFSGQADEKLFF | TGTGCCAGCAGCTTCTCAGGACAGGCGGATGAAAAACTGTTTTTT
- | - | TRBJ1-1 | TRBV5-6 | CASSLNRAYATEAFF | TGTGCCAGCAGCCTTAACAGGGCCTATGCGACTGAAGCTTTCTTT
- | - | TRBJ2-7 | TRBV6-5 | CASRPSLPGAYEQYF | TGTGCCAGCAGACCCTCTTTGCCAGGCGCCTACGAGCAGTACTTC
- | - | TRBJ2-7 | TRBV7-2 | CASSPITMSRYEQYF | TGTGCCAGCAGCCCTATAACCATGAGCCGCTACGAGCAGTACTTC
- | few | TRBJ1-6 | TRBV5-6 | CASSLWSGGSYNSPLHF | TGTGCCAGCAGCTTGTGGTCGGGGGGCTCCTATAATTCACCCCTCCACTTT
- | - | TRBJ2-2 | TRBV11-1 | CASSLLNTGELFF | TGTGCCAGCAGCTTACTTAACACCGGGGAGCTGTTTTTT
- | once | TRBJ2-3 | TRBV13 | CASSSSQTDTQYF | TGTGCCAGCAGCTCCTCCCAGACAGATACGCAGTATTTT
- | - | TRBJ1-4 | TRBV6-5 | CASSYSQGTNEKLFF | TGTGCCAGCAGTTACTCACAGGGCACTAATGAAAAACTGTTTTTT
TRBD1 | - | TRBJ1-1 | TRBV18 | CASSPGQGALAFF | TGTGCCAGCTCACCGGGACAGGGGGCGCTTGCTTTCTTT
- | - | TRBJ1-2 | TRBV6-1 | CASSEWGGYGYTF | TGTGCCAGCAGTGAATGGGGCGGCTATGGCTACACCTTC
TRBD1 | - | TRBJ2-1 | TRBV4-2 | CASSQEEGTGGYNEQFF | TGTGCCAGCAGCCAAGAGGAGGGGACAGGGGGATACAATGAGCAGTTCTTC
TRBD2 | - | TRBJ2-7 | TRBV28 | CASNSGGGTYEQYF | TGTGCCAGCAACAGCGGGGGCGGGACCTACGAGCAGTACTTC
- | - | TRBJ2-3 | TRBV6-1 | CASSGSAGRTDTQYF | TGTGCCAGCAGTGGCTCCGCAGGGAGGACAGATACGCAGTATTTT
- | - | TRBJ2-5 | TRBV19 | CASRGEEAQYF | TGTGCCAGTAGGGGGGAGGAGGCCCAGTACTTC
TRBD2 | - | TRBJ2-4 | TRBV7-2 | CASSPRELAGALAKNIQYF | TGTGCCAGCAGTCCCAGAGAACTAGCGGGGGCTCTAGCCAAAAACATTCAGTACTTC
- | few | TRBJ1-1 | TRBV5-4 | CASSLIRGRTEAFF | TGTGCCAGCAGCTTGATAAGGGGGAGAACTGAAGCTTTCTTT